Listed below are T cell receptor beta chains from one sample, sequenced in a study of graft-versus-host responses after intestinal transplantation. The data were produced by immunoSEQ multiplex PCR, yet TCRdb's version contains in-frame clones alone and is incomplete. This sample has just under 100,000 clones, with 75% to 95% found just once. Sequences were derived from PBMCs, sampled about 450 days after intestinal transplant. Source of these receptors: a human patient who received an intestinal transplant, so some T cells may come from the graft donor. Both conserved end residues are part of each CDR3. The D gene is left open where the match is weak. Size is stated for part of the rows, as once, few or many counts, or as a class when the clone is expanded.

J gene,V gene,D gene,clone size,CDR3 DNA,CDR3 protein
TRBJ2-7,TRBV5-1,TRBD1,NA,TGCGCCAGCAGCTTTGGCAGGGGGCTGTACGAGCAGTACTTC,CASSFGRGLYEQYF
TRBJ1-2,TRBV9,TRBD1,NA,TGTGCCAGCAGCGTCCGGGACAGGGTCGCTGGCTACACCTTC,CASSVRDRVAGYTF
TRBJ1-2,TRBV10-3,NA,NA,TGTGCCATAACACAGGAAAACTATGGCTACACCTTC,CAITQENYGYTF
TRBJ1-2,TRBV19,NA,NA,TGTGCCAGTATCCCCTCGGGGGACTTGATTGGCTACACCTTC,CASIPSGDLIGYTF
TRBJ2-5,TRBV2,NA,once,TGTGCCAGCAGGAGGGACCAAGAGACCCAGTACTTC,CASRRDQETQYF
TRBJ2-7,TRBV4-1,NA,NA,TGCGCCAGCAGCCCGCAGGTTACCTACGAGCAGTACTTC,CASSPQVTYEQYF
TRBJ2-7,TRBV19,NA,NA,TGTGCCAGTAGTGCGACCGGGAGCTACGAGCAGTACTTC,CASSATGSYEQYF
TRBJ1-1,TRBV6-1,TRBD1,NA,TGTGCCAGCAGTCGGGACAGGGACACTGAAGCTTTCTTT,CASSRDRDTEAFF
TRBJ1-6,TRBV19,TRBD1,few,TGTGCCAGTACCAGGAGACAGGGGGCGAATTCACCCCTCCACTTT,CASTRRQGANSPLHF
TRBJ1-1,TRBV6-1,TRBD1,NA,TGTGCCAGCAGTCGCCAGGGGGCTGGTGAAGCTTTCTTT,CASSRQGAGEAFF
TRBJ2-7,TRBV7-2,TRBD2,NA,TGTGCCAGCAGCTTTGTAAGCGGGGGGGCGGGAGAGCAGTACTTC,CASSFVSGGAGEQYF
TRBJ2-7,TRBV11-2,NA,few,TGTGCCAGCAGCCCGTTGGGGCCCGAGCAGTACTTC,CASSPLGPEQYF
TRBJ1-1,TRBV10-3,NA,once,TGTGCCATCAGTGAAATGGGCCCGAACACTGAAGCTTTCTTT,CAISEMGPNTEAFF
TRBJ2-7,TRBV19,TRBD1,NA,TGTGCCAGTAGTCCAGACAGGGGGTCCTACGAGCAGTACTTC,CASSPDRGSYEQYF
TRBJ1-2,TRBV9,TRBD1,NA,TGTGCCAGCAGCGTAGCCGAGACAGGGGAATATGGCTACACCTTC,CASSVAETGEYGYTF
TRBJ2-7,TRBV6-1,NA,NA,TGTGCCAGCAGTGAAGCGCTGCGGACGTACGAGCAGTACTTC,CASSEALRTYEQYF
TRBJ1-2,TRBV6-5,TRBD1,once,TGTGCCAGCACCCCAGGGGGCTCTGGCTACACCTTC,CASTPGGSGYTF
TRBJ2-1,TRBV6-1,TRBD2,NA,TGTGCCAGCAGTGGGCGACTAGCGGGGTACTACAATGAGCAGTTCTTC,CASSGRLAGYYNEQFF
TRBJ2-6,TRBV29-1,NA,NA,TGCAGCGTAACGACAGTCCCCCGATCTGGGGCCAACGTCCTGACTTTC,CSVTTVPRSGANVLTF
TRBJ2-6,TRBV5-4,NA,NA,TGTGCCAGCAGACCATCTGGGGCCAACGTCCTGACTTTC,CASRPSGANVLTF
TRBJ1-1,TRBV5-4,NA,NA,TGTGCCAGCAGCGCAGGGAAGGGGAACACTGAAGCTTTCTTT,CASSAGKGNTEAFF
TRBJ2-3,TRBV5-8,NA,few,TGTGCCAGCAGCTTCAGGGGAGACACAGATACGCAGTATTTT,CASSFRGDTDTQYF
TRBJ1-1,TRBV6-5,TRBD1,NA,TGTGCCAGCAGCAGGGGGCAGGGAGCTTTCTTT,CASSRGQGAFF
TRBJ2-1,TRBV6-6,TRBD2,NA,TGTGCCAGCAGTTCTAGCGGGGGATGGAATGAGCAGTTCTTC,CASSSSGGWNEQFF
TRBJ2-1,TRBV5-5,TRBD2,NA,TGTGCCAGCAGACTTAGCGGGGCCGCCTACAATGAGCAGTTCTTC,CASRLSGAAYNEQFF
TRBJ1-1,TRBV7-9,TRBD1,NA,TGTGCCAGCAGCCTGCCGGACAGGGCCGAAGCTTTCTTT,CASSLPDRAEAFF
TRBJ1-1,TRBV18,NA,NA,TGTGCCAGCTCACCACCGACTTGGGGAAGGGGCACTGAAGCTTTCTTT,CASSPPTWGRGTEAFF
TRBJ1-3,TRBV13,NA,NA,TGTGCCAGCAGCCCCCGCCCCGGTGGATGGGCGGACACCATATATTTT,CASSPRPGGWADTIYF
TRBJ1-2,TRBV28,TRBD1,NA,TGTGCCAGCAGTGGAGCAGGGGGCCTTGGCTACACCTTC,CASSGAGGLGYTF
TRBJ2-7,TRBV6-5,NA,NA,TGTGCCAGCACGGGGTTACTCTACGAGCAGTACTTC,CASTGLLYEQYF
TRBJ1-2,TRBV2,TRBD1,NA,TGTGCCAGCAGTCGCGACAGGGGAGACTATGGCTACACCTTC,CASSRDRGDYGYTF
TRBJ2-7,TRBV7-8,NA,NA,TGTGCCAGCAGCCGGGGTACCCGGGAGCAGTACTTC,CASSRGTREQYF
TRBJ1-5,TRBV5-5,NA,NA,TGTGCCAGCAGCTTTGGCGGTGCGGCCCAGCCCCAGCATTTT,CASSFGGAAQPQHF
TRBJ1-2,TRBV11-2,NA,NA,TGTGCCAGCAGGGAACCCGGGGGCGCCGGGGGCTACACCTTC,CASREPGGAGGYTF
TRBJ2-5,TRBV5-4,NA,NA,TGTGCCAGCAGCTTGGGCTCGGAGACCCAGTACTTC,CASSLGSETQYF
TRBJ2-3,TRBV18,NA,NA,TGTGCCAGCTCACCACGGGAAGGCGATACGCAGTATTTT,CASSPREGDTQYF
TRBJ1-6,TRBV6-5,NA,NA,TGTGCCAGCAGTTACGGGGGGACCGATAATTCACCCCTCCACTTT,CASSYGGTDNSPLHF
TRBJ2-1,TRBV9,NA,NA,TGTGCCAGCAGCGTTTATGTAAGGGCGAGCTCCTACAATGAGCAGTTCTTC,CASSVYVRASSYNEQFF
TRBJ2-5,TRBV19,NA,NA,TGTGCCAGTAGTGGGGGACTGGTGGGGGAGACCCAGTACTTC,CASSGGLVGETQYF
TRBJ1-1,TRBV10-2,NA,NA,TGCGCCAGCAGTGACAGCGGGGGGACTGAAGCTTTCTTT,CASSDSGGTEAFF
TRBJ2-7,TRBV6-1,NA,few,TGTGCCAGCAGTGAAGGGGGGGAGCAGTACTTC,CASSEGGEQYF
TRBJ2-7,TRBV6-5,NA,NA,TGTGCCAGACCAGGGAGGATTGGATCCTACGAGCAGTACTTC,CARPGRIGSYEQYF
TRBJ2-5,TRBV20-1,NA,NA,TGCAGTGCTGAGTACCAAGAGACCCAGTACTTC,CSAEYQETQYF
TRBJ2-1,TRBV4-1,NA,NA,TGCGCCAGCAGCCAAGACGGCCACTTTTGGGGGAATGAGCAGTTCTTC,CASSQDGHFWGNEQFF
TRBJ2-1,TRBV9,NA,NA,TGTGCCAGCAGCGTAGGAGGGGGGAAAAACAATGAGCAGTTCTTC,CASSVGGGKNNEQFF